The 2 T cell receptor beta chains below all came from one sample that was sequenced in a study of cytomegalovirus exposure and HLA in healthy donors. PCR primers comprised 60 Vbeta and 13 Jbeta primers. Clones were sequenced by immunoSEQ multiplex PCR, and TCRdb holds only the in-frame ones, with some missing. The sample lists 90,000 to 100,000 clones; just under 70% were seen once. Sequenced sample: PBMCs. Every receptor here comes from a man aged 45-60 years in good health and CMV-seronegative.

About this clone itself: Mismatch with germline at one junction end may stem from a read error. The rearrangement links TRBV6-5 to TRBJ2-7, with TRBD2 identical over 12 bases. The CDR3 spans 13 residues. CDR1 and CDR2 from the germline V gene are MNHEY and SVGAGI. CDR3 sequence: CASSSPGLAGPHF. The CDR3 DNA reads TGTGCCAGCAGTTCCCCAGGACTAGCGGGGCCGCACTTC.

As regards this clone: In this CDR3 the conserved last residue, phenylalanine or tryptophan, is missing, so a read error is likely. The J gene is TRBJ1-1, the V gene TRBV6-5, with 8 bases aligning to TRBD1. The V gene's germline CDR1 is MNHEY and CDR2 SVGAGI. V was pared by 7 bases and J by 1 base, with 8 bases of the junction left unmatched. This CDR3 has 15 amino acids. As DNA, the CDR3 is TGTGCCAGCAAGATTACCGGGACAGGGAACACTGAAGCTTTCGTT. Amino acid sequence: CASKITGTGNTEAFV.